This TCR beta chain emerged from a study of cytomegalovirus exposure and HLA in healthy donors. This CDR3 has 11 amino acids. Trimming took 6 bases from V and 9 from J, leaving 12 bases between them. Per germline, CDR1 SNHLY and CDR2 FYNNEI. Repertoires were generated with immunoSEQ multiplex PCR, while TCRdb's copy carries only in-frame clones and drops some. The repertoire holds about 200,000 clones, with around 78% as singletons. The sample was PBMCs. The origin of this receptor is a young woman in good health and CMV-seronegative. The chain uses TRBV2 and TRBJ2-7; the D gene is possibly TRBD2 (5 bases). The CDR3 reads CASSEEARQYF. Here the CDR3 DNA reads TGTGCCAGCAGCGAGGAGGCCAGGCAGTACTTC.